Listed here are 3 T cell receptor beta chains from one sample, sequenced in a study of blood T cell repertoires in COVID-19 (dated by TCRdb to about 2020). The protocol used for the library was the immunoSEQ multiplex PCR assay. As stored in TCRdb, this immuneACCESS dataset retains in-frame rearrangements with V and J assigned. A fraction of the clones does not appear; measured against another copy, unresolved V genes explain less than half of the discrepancy, and the remainder lacks a known reason. Present in this sample are 120,000 to 150,000 clones, around 81% of which were seen just once. The ten top clones hold more than 5% of the sample. Sequencing was carried out using PBMCs or T cells enriched from blood (not recorded which). The receptors derive from a woman aged 40 to 50 who had recovered from COVID-19.

This clone occurred once. The rearrangement links TRBV10-3 to TRBJ2-1; 8 nucleotides agree with TRBD2. The CDR3 has 14 residues. CDR1 and CDR2 (germline): ENHRY, SYGVKD. This chain's CDR3 is CLNTVSGGVSEQFF. CDR3 in DNA: TGTCTCAACACGGTGAGCGGGGGAGTGAGTGAGCAGTTCTTC.

This clone was seen just once. This chain connects TRBV5-6 to TRBJ2-3, with 9 bases identical to TRBD2. Trimming at V came to 5 bases and at J to 3 bases, leaving 4 bases not matched to a gene. Germline CDR1 is SGHDT and CDR2 is YYEEEE. This CDR3 region has 14 residues. The CDR3 nucleotides are TGTGCCAGCAGGGCGGGAGGGCGAACAGATACGCAGTATTTT. It encodes CASRAGGRTDTQYF.

This sequence joins TRBV18 and TRBJ1-2; weak D call: TRBD1 (6 bases). V gave up 2 bases and J gave up 8 bases, with 18 bases separating them. The CDR3 consists of 15 residues. Germline V lookup: CDR1 KGHSH, CDR2 LQKENI. CDR3 nucleotide sequence: TGTGCCAGCTCACCAGCCGTGACAGGAAAGGGAGGCTACACCTTC. Protein: CASSPAVTGKGGYTF.